The 18 T cell receptor beta chains below come from one sample, sequenced in a study of cytomegalovirus exposure and HLA in healthy donors. The PCR contained 60 Vbeta and 13 Jbeta primers. The method was immunoSEQ multiplex PCR; TCRdb's version includes in-frame clones alone and lacks a portion of them. Its table records more than 75,000 clones. Material for sequencing was PBMCs. Receptor source: a man over 45 in good health and CMV-seropositive.

The chain combines TRBV6-5 with TRBJ1-2; 10 bases match TRBD1. The trim removed 0 bases at V and 8 bases at J, leaving 3 bases unmatched. Looked up from germline, CDR1 is MNHEY and CDR2 is SVGAGI. CDR3 size: 14 residues. CDR3 loop: CASSYSGTGVGYTF. CDR3 nucleotide sequence: TGTGCCAGCAGTTACTCCGGGACAGGGGTCGGCTACACCTTC.

The chain links TRBV4-3 to TRBJ2-7; 8 bases fit TRBD2. With V trimmed by 0 bases and J by 0 bases, 16 bases remained unmatched. CDR1 and CDR2 (germline): LGHNA, YSLEER. The CDR3 runs 20 residues. The CDR3 reads CASSQDVQGSGICCSYEQYV. The DNA of the CDR3 is TGCGCCAGCAGCCAAGACGTTCAAGGTAGCGGGATCTGCTGCTCCTACGAGCAGTACGTC.

The chain recombines TRBV5-1 with TRBJ2-3, with D perhaps TRBD2 (6 bases). Per germline, CDR1 SGHRS and CDR2 YFSETQ. There are 15 residues in the CDR3. The germline V and J ends were trimmed by 0 bases and 0 bases, with 8 bases remaining between them. The CDR3 spells CASSLGGKSTDTQYF. The CDR3 coding sequence is TGCGCCAGCAGCTTGGGCGGGAAGAGCACAGATACGCAGTATTTT.

The V call is TRBV7-2, the J call TRBJ2-1, with 12 bases matching TRBD2. Germline CDR1 SGHTA, CDR2 FQGNSA. The CDR3 length is 17 residues. Trimming removed 2 bases from V and 7 bases from J; junction bases left unmatched: 9. The CDR3 region is CASSLSSSSGRGNEQFF. DNA for the CDR3: TGTGCCAGCAGCTTATCCTCATCTAGCGGGAGGGGGAATGAGCAGTTCTTC. The entire variable domain, with the rest obtained from reference TRBV7-2 and TRBJ2-1, is as follows: GAGVSQSPSNKVTEKGKDVELRCDPISGHTALYWYRQSLGQGLEFLIYFQGNSAPDKSGLPSDRFSAERTGGSVSTLTIQRTQQEDSAVYLCASSLSSSSGRGNEQFFGPGTRLTVL.

The chain employs TRBV6-6 and TRBJ2-1; 9 bases fit TRBD2. The CDR3 is made up of 15 amino acids. CDR1 is MNHNY and CDR2 is SVGAGI in the germline V gene (reference sequence). J lost 9 bases, V lost 11 bases, and 17 bases had no gene match. The CDR3 region is CASSRPGLAYPEQFF. The CDR3 DNA reads as TGTGCCTCCTCCCGACCGGGACTAGCTTATCCTGAGCAGTTCTTC.

This chain links TRBV7-8 with TRBJ1-5; 8 positions agree with TRBD1. V dropped 2 bases and J dropped 0; count of bases not matched to a gene: 15. This CDR3 is 20 amino acids long. Looked up from germline, CDR1 is SGHVS and CDR2 is FQNEAQ. CDR3 nucleotides: TGTGCCAGCAGCTTATACGGCAGGGGGCAAGGGGGGTATAGCAATCAGCCCCAGCATTTT. Its protein is CASSLYGRGQGGYSNQPQHF.

This chain uses TRBV7-8 with TRBJ1-3, with D possibly matching TRBD1 (6 bases). The V end was cut by 1 base, the J end by 5 bases, with 12 bases between. From germline, CDR1 is SGHVS and CDR2 FQNEAQ. The CDR3 has 15 amino acids. This CDR3 reads CASSLVGQSRNTIYF. CDR3 DNA: TGTGCCAGCAGCTTAGTAGGACAGTCCAGAAACACCATATATTTT.

The rearrangement joins TRBV19 to TRBJ1-1; the D gene is possibly TRBD1 (5 bases). CDR3 length: 15 amino acids. V was pared by 1 base and J by 0 bases, with 9 bases between. In germline, CDR1 is LNHDA, CDR2 SQIVND (reference sequence). CDR3 DNA sequence: TGTGCCAGTAGTATAGGGGGCCGAGTGAACACTGAAGCTTTCTTT. It is translated as CASSIGGRVNTEAFF. The full variable domain, with the rest looked up from reference TRBV19 and TRBJ1-1, is DGGITQSPKYLFRKEGQNVTLSCEQNLNHDAMYWYRQDPGQGLRLIYYSQIVNDFQKGDIAEGYSVSREKKESFPLTVTSAQKNPTAFYLCASSIGGRVNTEAFFGQGTRLTVV.

The rearrangement uses TRBV5-1 and TRBJ1-1, with D perhaps matching TRBD1 (5 bases). V dropped 0 bases and J dropped 0 bases, with 12 bases sitting between them. The CDR3 runs 16 residues. The germline CDR1 and CDR2 sequences are SGHRS and YFSETQ. CDR3 bases: TGCGCCAGCAGCTTGGAGACAGCTCGATTGAACACTGAAGCTTTCTTT. It encodes CASSLETARLNTEAFF. Full variable domain (missing parts from reference TRBV5-1 and TRBJ1-1): KAGVTQTPRYLIKTRGQQVTLSCSPISGHRSVSWYQQTPGQGLQFLFEYFSETQRNKGNFPGRFSGRQFSNSRSEMNVSTLELGDSALYLCASSLETARLNTEAFFGQGTRLTVV.

The chain carries TRBV2 and TRBJ1-3; the match to TRBD1 covers 8 bases. CDR3 length: 13 amino acids. Per germline, CDR1 SNHLY and CDR2 FYNNEI. V gave up 6 bases and J gave up 2 bases; unmatched junction bases: 0. The CDR3 is CASRDRAGNTIYF. The CDR3 coding sequence is TGTGCCAGCAGGGACAGGGCTGGAAACACCATATATTTT.

The rearrangement joins TRBV30 to TRBJ1-5; no clear D. The CDR3 spans 13 residues. V gave up 6 bases and J gave up 5 bases, with 14 bases separating them. CDR1 is GTSNPN, CDR2 SVGIG, per germline (reference sequence). CDR3 residues: CACSRTWDQPQHF. The DNA for the CDR3 is TGTGCCTGCTCTAGGACTTGGGATCAGCCCCAGCATTTT.

The rearrangement uses TRBV18 and TRBJ2-3, with a tentative D call TRBD2 (7 bases). Germline loops: CDR1 KGHSH, CDR2 LQKENI. This CDR3 contains 15 residues. Deletions cut 3 bases from V and 4 bases from J, with 14 bases between. CDR3 DNA: TGTGCCAGCTCACCGCGACGAGGGGGGGCAGATACGCAGTATTTT. This gives the protein CASSPRRGGADTQYF.

V and J are TRBV18 and TRBJ2-5; a possible D gene is TRBD1 (6 bases). Germline CDR1 is KGHSH and CDR2 is LQKENI. This CDR3 has 15 amino acids. The V and J ends lost 6 bases and 2 bases respectively, with 16 bases between them. The CDR3 DNA follows: TGTGCCAGCTCCCCGCGGCCGGACAGTCAAGAGACCCAGTACTTC. This gives the protein CASSPRPDSQETQYF.

J is TRBJ1-5 and V is TRBV6-6, with D possibly matching TRBD1 (5 bases). Per germline, CDR1 MNHNY and CDR2 SVGAGI (reference sequence). This CDR3 region has 14 residues. The V end was cut by 4 bases, the J end by 6 bases, with 13 bases between. CDR3 nucleotide sequence: TGTGCCAGCAGTTCCGCAGGGTTAGCTCAGCCCCAGCATTTT. Its protein is CASSSAGLAQPQHF.

The chain has TRBV5-4 and TRBJ2-7, with 12 bases aligning to TRBD2. J gave up 2 bases and V 4 bases, and 10 bases lay outside the gene matches. The germline V gene encodes CDR1 SGHNT and CDR2 YYREEE (reference sequence). The CDR3 consists of 17 residues. The chain's CDR3 is CASSTGLAGLETYEQYV. As DNA, the CDR3 is TGTGCCAGCAGCACCGGACTAGCGGGACTAGAGACCTACGAGCAGTACGTC.

The gene calls are TRBV4-3 and TRBJ2-1, with 8 bases matching TRBD2. The CDR3 has 15 residues. The J segment lost 7 bases and the V segment lost 0 bases, leaving 5 bases of the junction unmatched. Germline CDR1 reads LGHNA; CDR2 reads YSLEER. CDR3 DNA: TGCGCCAGCAGCCAAGATCCCAGCGGGAGTAATGAGCAGTTCTTC. This encodes CASSQDPSGSNEQFF.

The chain employs TRBV29-1 and TRBJ2-1; D gene unclear. CDR1 SQVTM and CDR2 ANQGSEA come from the germline V gene. This CDR3 has 13 residues. V lost 4 bases and J lost 0, with 7 bases in between. In DNA form, the CDR3 reads TGCAGCGTTGTGGTGAGCTCCTACAATGAGCAGTTCTTC. Its translation: CSVVVSSYNEQFF.

The gene calls are TRBV5-6 and TRBJ2-1, with TRBD2 matching over 8 bases. CDR3 length equals 15 residues. The junction had 9 bases not matched to a gene; V was cut back by 4 bases and J by 6 bases. Germline lookup yields CDR1 SGHDT and CDR2 YYEEEE. CDR3 sequence: CASSRAGGSSNEQFF. CDR3 in DNA: TGTGCCAGCAGCCGGGCGGGGGGCTCGAGCAATGAGCAGTTCTTC.